This TCR beta chain was recorded in a study of cytomegalovirus exposure and HLA in healthy donors. Overall study context: The use of the same platform for the 90 to 150 validation repertoires and the 600 to 800 first-cohort repertoires was reported by a later analysis.

Separate from the approximately 700-subject first cohort was the approximately 120-subject validation cohort, to which the donors belonged. V gave up 2 bases and J gave up 6 bases, with 11 bases separating them. The CDR3 totals 14 residues. Per germline, CDR1 SEHNR and CDR2 FQNEAQ (reference sequence). Notes on this clone: The antigen remains undetermined.

General study results and limits: The authors confirmed in vitro that a few CMV-associated chains were specific for CMV antigens. Using the classifier, cytomegalovirus status was reportedly diagnosed with high specificity and sensitivity.

Sequenced by immunoSEQ multiplex PCR; TCRdb stores in-frame clones only, minus some. The sample includes about 130,000 clones, 85% to 90% seen only once; the top ten take 0.95% to 1.5%. The rearrangement uses TRBV7-9 and TRBJ2-1; D possibly corresponds to TRBD1 (5 bases). The TCR sequence derives from a young woman in good health and CMV-seronegative. Sequencing used PBMCs. CDR3 DNA sequence: TGTGCCAGCAGCTTAACGTGGGGCGGCAATGAGCAGTTCTTC. Residues: CASSLTWGGNEQFF. The full variable domain, with the rest looked up from reference TRBV7-9 and TRBJ2-1, is DTGVSQNPRHKITKRGQNVTFRCDPISEHNRLYWYRQTLGQGPEFLTYFQNEAQLEKSRLLSDRFSAERPKGSFSTLEIQRTEQGDSAMYLCASSLTWGGNEQFFGPGTRLTVL.